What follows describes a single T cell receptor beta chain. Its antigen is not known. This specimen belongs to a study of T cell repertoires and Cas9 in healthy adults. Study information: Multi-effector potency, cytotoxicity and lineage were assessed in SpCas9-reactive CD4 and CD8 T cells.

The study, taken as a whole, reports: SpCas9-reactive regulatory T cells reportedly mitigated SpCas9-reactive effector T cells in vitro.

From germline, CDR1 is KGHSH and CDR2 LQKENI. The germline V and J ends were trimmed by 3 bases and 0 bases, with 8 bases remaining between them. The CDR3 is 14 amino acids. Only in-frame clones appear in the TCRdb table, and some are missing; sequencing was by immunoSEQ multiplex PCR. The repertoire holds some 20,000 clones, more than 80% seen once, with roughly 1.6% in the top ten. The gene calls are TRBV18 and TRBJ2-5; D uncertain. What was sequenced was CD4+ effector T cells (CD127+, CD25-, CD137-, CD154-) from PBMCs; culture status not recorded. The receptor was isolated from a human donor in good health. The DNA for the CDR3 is TGTGCCAGCTCACCCCCCCGGAACCAAGAGACCCAGTACTTC. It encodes CASSPPRNQETQYF.